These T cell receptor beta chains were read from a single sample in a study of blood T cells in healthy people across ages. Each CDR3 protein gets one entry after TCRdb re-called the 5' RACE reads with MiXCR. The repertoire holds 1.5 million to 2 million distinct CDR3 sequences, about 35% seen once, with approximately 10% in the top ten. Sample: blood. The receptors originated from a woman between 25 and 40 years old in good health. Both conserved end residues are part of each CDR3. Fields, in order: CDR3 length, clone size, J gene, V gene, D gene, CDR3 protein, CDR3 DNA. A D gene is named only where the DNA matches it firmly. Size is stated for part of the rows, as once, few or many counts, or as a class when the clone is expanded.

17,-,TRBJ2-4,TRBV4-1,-,CASSQDILLAVKNIQYF,TGCGCCAGCAGCCAAGATATCTTGTTAGCGGTTAAAAACATTCAGTACTTC
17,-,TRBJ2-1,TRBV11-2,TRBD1,CASSSGGTKGSYNEQFF,TGTGCCAGCAGCTCAGGGGGCACGAAAGGGTCCTACAATGAGCAGTTCTTC
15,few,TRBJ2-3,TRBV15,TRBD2,CATRRLAEDTDTQYF,TGTGCCACCAGGCGACTAGCGGAGGACACAGATACGCAGTATTTT
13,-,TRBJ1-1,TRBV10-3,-,CAISGTVNTGAFF,TGTGCCATCAGTGGTACGGTGAACACTGGAGCTTTCTTT
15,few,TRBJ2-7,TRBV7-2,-,CASSLHSGQGGEQYF,TGTGCCAGCAGCTTACATAGTGGGCAGGGTGGGGAGCAGTACTTC
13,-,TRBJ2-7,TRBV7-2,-,CASKDALWYEQYF,TGTGCCAGCAAGGACGCCCTGTGGTACGAGCAGTACTTC
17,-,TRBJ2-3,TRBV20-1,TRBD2,CGARDLRPAGVTDTQYF,TGCGGTGCTAGAGATTTGCGGCCAGCGGGAGTGACAGATACGCAGTATTTT
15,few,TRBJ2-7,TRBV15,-,CATSRAGTFTYEQYF,TGTGCCACCAGCAGAGCCGGGACTTTTACCTACGAGCAGTACTTC
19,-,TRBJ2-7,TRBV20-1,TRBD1,CSARDLKRDSGRLSYEQYF,TGCAGTGCTAGGGACTTAAAGAGGGACAGTGGACGATTAAGCTACGAGCAGTACTTC
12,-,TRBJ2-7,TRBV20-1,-,CSAIKGGYEQYF,TGCAGTGCAATAAAGGGGGGCTACGAGCAGTACTTC
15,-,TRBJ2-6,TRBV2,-,CASSGATSGANVLTF,TGTGCCAGCAGTGGAGCGACGTCTGGGGCCAACGTCCTGACTTTC
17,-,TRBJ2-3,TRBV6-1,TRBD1,CASGDLPGQGGSDTQYF,TGTGCCAGCGGGGATTTACCGGGACAGGGGGGATCAGATACGCAGTATTTT
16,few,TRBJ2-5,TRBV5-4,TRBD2,CASSLDVGRARETQYF,TGTGCCAGCAGCTTGGACGTCGGGAGGGCCAGAGAGACCCAGTACTTC
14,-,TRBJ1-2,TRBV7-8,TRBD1,CASSLDAQGAGYTF,TGTGCCAGCAGCTTAGATGCGCAGGGGGCTGGCTACACCTTC
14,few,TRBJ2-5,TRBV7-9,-,CASSLIDRQETQYF,TGTGCCAGCAGCTTAATCGACAGACAAGAGACCCAGTACTTC
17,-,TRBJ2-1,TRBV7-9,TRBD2,CASSLEGGLAGETEQFF,TGTGCCAGCAGCTTAGAGGGGGGACTAGCGGGAGAGACTGAGCAGTTCTTC
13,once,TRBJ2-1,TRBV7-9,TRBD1,CASSWTGGQEQFF,TGTGCCAGCAGCTGGACAGGGGGGCAAGAGCAGTTCTTC
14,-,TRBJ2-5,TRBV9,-,CASSGMAGRETQYF,TGTGCCAGCAGCGGGATGGCCGGGCGGGAGACCCAGTACTTC
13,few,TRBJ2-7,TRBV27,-,CASSWGLGSEQYF,TGTGCCAGCAGTTGGGGTCTGGGGAGCGAGCAGTACTTC
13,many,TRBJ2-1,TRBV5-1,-,CASSIGQYNEQFF,TGCGCCAGCAGCATCGGACAATACAATGAGCAGTTCTTC
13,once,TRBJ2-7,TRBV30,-,CAWSVRDTYEQYF,TGTGCCTGGAGTGTACGAGACACCTACGAGCAGTACTTC
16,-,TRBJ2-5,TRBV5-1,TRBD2,CASSPGLAGIQETQYF,TGCGCCAGCAGCCCGGGACTAGCGGGGATTCAAGAGACCCAGTACTTC
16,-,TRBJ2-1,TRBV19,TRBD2,CASSSLAGVIHNEQFF,TGTGCCAGTAGTAGCCTAGCGGGAGTTATCCACAATGAGCAGTTCTTC
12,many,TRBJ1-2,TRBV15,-,CATQGSNYGYTF,TGTGCCACCCAGGGGTCTAACTATGGCTACACCTTC
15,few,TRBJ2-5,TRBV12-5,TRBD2,CASGLFPGGQETQYF,TGTGCTAGTGGTTTGTTTCCGGGAGGGCAAGAGACCCAGTACTTC
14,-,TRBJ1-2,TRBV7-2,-,CASTPFVEGHGYTF,TGTGCCAGCACCCCCTTTGTTGAGGGACATGGCTACACCTTC
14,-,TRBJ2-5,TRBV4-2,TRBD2,CASSQGLAGAHQYF,TGTGCCAGCAGCCAGGGACTAGCGGGGGCGCATCAGTACTTC
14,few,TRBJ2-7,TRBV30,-,CAWSPGVRSYEQYF,TGTGCCTGGAGTCCAGGGGTACGCTCCTACGAGCAGTACTTC
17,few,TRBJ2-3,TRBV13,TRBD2,CASSLQRGCALTDTQYF,TGTGCCAGCAGCTTACAGCGGGGGTGCGCATTGACAGATACGCAGTATTTT
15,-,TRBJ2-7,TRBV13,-,CASSLSNQPAYEQYF,TGTGCCAGCAGCTTAAGTAACCAGCCCGCTTACGAGCAGTACTTC
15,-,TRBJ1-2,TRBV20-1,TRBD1,CSAEPGQGTNYGYTF,TGCAGTGCAGAACCGGGACAGGGGACTAACTATGGCTACACCTTC
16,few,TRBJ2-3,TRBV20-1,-,CSARELVGVSTDTQYF,TGCAGTGCTAGAGAATTAGTAGGGGTCAGCACAGATACGCAGTATTTT
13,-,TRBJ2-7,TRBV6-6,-,CASTPRASYEQYF,TGTGCCAGCACCCCCAGAGCTAGCTACGAGCAGTACTTC
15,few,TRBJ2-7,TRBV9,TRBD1,CASSVGTGGKHEQYF,TGTGCCAGCAGCGTAGGGACAGGGGGCAAGCACGAGCAGTACTTC
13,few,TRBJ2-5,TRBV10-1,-,CASSESIQETQYF,TGCGCCAGCAGTGAGTCCATTCAAGAGACCCAGTACTTC